The 16 T cell receptor gamma chains below were found in one sample sequenced in a study of Vδ1+ human thymocytes. What these receptors recognize is not known. General observations from the study: Thymic TRG and TRD repertoires appeared highly polyclonal.

RNA was extracted from the cells and then reverse transcribed. Multiplex PCR used pooled V-gene forward primers and a constant-region reverse primer to amplify CDR3s. TCRdb reprocessed the multiplex PCR reads through CATT. The repertoire has approximately 8,700 gamma-chain clones, approximately 51% of them found once; the top ten carry about 1.5%. The sample comprised Vdelta1+ gamma-delta thymocytes from the thymus. Regarding subset: FACS-sorted CD3+ TCRalphabeta- TCRVdelta1+ TCRVdelta2- thymocytes. These receptors were taken from a girl less than two years old who had congenital heart surgery.

This sequence joins TRGV9 and TRGJ1 or TRGJ2. The J gene, absent from TCRdb, was called here by matching the DNA to germline. V lost 1 base and J lost 2; bases outside the gene matches: 8. Germline V gene lookup returns CDR1 GITISATS and CDR2 ISYDGTV (reference sequence). This CDR3 is 15 amino acids long. In nucleotides, the CDR3 is TGTGCCTTGTGGGAGGTATTTCGGGATTATTATAAGAAACTCTTT. It is translated as CALWEVFRDYYKKLF.

As for this clone: Additional DNA sequences in this sample encode the identical CDR3. The V call is TRGV9, the J call TRGJ1 or TRGJ2. TCRdb is silent on the J gene; assignment here came from matching the DNA to germline. The germline V gene encodes CDR1 GITISATS and CDR2 ISYDGTV (reference sequence). Unmatched junction bases numbered 4, after V lost 1 base and J lost 4 bases. The CDR3 sequence is 13 residues long. This CDR3 reads CALWEVYYYKKLF. The CDR3 DNA sequence: TGTGCCTTGTGGGAGGTCTACTATTATAAGAAACTCTTT.

There are a few counts of this clone. This chain uses TRGV9 with TRGJ1 or TRGJ2. TCRdb does not report a J gene; here it was assigned by matching the DNA to germline references. The germline V gene encodes CDR1 GITISATS and CDR2 ISYDGTV (reference sequence). After removal of 3 bases from V and 6 bases from J, the junction contained 8 bases not matched to a gene. The CDR3 loop spans 13 amino acids. DNA of the CDR3: TGTGCCTTGTGGGAGAGGGGGAGTTATAAGAAACTCTTT. This codes for CALWERGSYKKLF.

The genes are TRGV5 and TRGJ1 or TRGJ2. The J gene, absent from TCRdb, was called here by matching the DNA to germline. The length of the CDR3 is 13 residues. Germline CDR1 reads VINAFY; CDR2 reads YDVSNSKD. After removal of 0 bases from V and 9 bases from J, the junction contained 8 bases not matched to a gene. CDR3 sequence reads: CATWDRPRAKKLF. CDR3 nucleotide sequence: TGTGCCACCTGGGACAGGCCCCGAGCTAAGAAACTCTTT.

The chain links TRGV3 to TRGJ1 or TRGJ2. CDR1 is VTNTFY, CDR2 YDVSTARD, per germline (reference sequence). V dropped 6 bases and J dropped 3; count of bases not matched to a gene: 8. The CDR3 is 13 amino acids. The DNA of the CDR3 is TGTGCCACCTGGCCTACGGTTTATTATAAGAAACTCTTT. Its protein is CATWPTVYYKKLF.

The chain employs TRGV4 and TRGJP2. V lost 0 bases to trimming and J lost 9 bases; unmatched junction nucleotides: 7. The CDR3 consists of 14 residues. Germline values: CDR1 EGSTGY, CDR2 YDSYTSSV. CDR3 residues: CATWDGSSNWIKTF. The CDR3 DNA follows: TGTGCCACCTGGGATGGGTCATCGAATTGGATCAAGACGTTT.

A remark on this clone: Other DNA sequences in the same sample also yield this CDR3. The chain recombines TRGV2 with TRGJ1 or TRGJ2. The J gene is absent in TCRdb and was assigned here via DNA matching to germline. Unmatched junction bases numbered 6, after V lost 0 bases and J lost 7 bases. This CDR3 comprises 13 residues. Germline V CDR1 and CDR2: EGSNGY, YDSYNSKV. In DNA form, the CDR3 reads TGTGCCACCTGGGACGGGCCGTCATATAAGAAACTCTTT. This sequence encodes CATWDGPSYKKLF.

The rearrangement uses TRGV3 and TRGJP2. The J gene, left out of TCRdb, was set here by checking the DNA against germline. The CDR3 has 16 amino acids. CDR1 is VTNTFY and CDR2 is YDVSTARD in the germline V gene (reference sequence). The J segment lost 2 bases and the V segment lost 2 bases, leaving 8 bases of the junction unmatched. The CDR3 bases are TGTGCCACCTGGGACATTCGACTAAGTAGTGATTGGATCAAGACGTTT. Its translation: CATWDIRLSSDWIKTF.

The J gene is TRGJP2, the V gene TRGV8. Here the J gene was assigned by germline matching of the DNA, as TCRdb has none. The CDR3 runs 14 residues. V lost 3 bases and J lost 8; bases outside the gene matches: 9. From germline, CDR1 is VENAVY and CDR2 YDSYNSRV. The CDR3 coding sequence is TGTGCCACCTGGGATGAAAGGGGGGATTGGATCAAGACGTTT. The encoded protein is CATWDERGDWIKTF.

This chain joins TRGV9 and TRGJ1 or TRGJ2. The J gene was missing in TCRdb and was found by matching the end of the DNA to germline. V gave up 3 bases and J gave up 7 bases; unmatched junction bases: 6. The CDR3 length is 12 residues. CDR1 is GITISATS and CDR2 is ISYDGTV in the germline V gene (reference sequence). The CDR3 DNA reads as TGTGCCTTGTGGGAGCTCCCCTATAAGAAACTCTTT. Translated: CALWELPYKKLF.

This chain uses TRGV3 with TRGJP2. The J gene is absent in TCRdb and was assigned here via DNA matching to germline. V was clipped by 2 bases and J by 5 bases; unmatched bases: 8. Germline V CDR1 and CDR2: VTNTFY, YDVSTARD (reference sequence). The CDR3 totals 15 residues. CDR3 in amino acids: CATWDTIGSDWIKTF. In DNA, the CDR3 is TGTGCCACCTGGGACACCATCGGGAGTGATTGGATCAAGACGTTT.

The chain is built from TRGV5 and TRGJP2. TCRdb supplies no J gene; here it was assigned by aligning the nucleotide sequence to germline. Germline assignment: CDR1 VINAFY and CDR2 YDVSNSKD. The CDR3 runs to 16 residues. The V segment lost 0 bases and the J segment 3 bases; nucleotides outside the gene matches: 7. The DNA for the CDR3 is TGTGCCACCTGGGACAGGCTGCCCCGTAGTGATTGGATCAAGACGTTT. Its protein product is CATWDRLPRSDWIKTF.

No J gene was assigned, while the V gene was called as TRGV5. CDR3 length: 13 amino acids. Germline V lookup: CDR1 VINAFY, CDR2 YDVSNSKD. The CDR3 spells CATWDSGGDKELF. The CDR3 DNA sequence: TGTGCCACCTGGGACAGTGGGGGGGATAAGGAACTCTTT.

The chain recombines TRGV9 with TRGJ1 or TRGJ2. TCRdb lists no J gene, so it was determined here by aligning the DNA to germline. Germline loops: CDR1 GITISATS, CDR2 ISYDGTV (reference sequence). This CDR3 comprises 17 residues. Trimming removed 0 bases from V and 0 bases from J; junction bases left unmatched: 11. CDR3 DNA: TGTGCCTTGTGGGAGGTGCACGGCGATTCGAATTATTATAAGAAACTCTTT. Amino acids: CALWEVHGDSNYYKKLF.

Concerning this clone: A read error may be the cause here, since a much bigger clone is one base away. The rearrangement links TRGV2 to TRGJ1 or TRGJ2. Assignment of the J gene here rests on matching the DNA to germline, because TCRdb gives none. The length of the CDR3 is 12 residues. CDR1 and CDR2 from the germline V gene are EGSNGY and YDSYNSKV. The V segment lost 0 bases and the J segment 6 bases; nucleotides outside the gene matches: 2. CDR3 DNA: TGTGCCACCTGGGACGGGTGTTATAAGAAACTCTTT. Protein sequence: CATWDGCYKKLF.

The chain joins TRGV3 to TRGJ1 or TRGJ2. V shed 5 bases and J 6 bases; nucleotides not matched to a gene: 1. The germline CDR1 and CDR2 sequences are VTNTFY and YDVSTARD (reference sequence). The CDR3 is 10 residues long. CDR3 region: CATWGYKKLF. DNA for the CDR3: TGTGCCACCTGGGGTTATAAGAAACTCTTT.